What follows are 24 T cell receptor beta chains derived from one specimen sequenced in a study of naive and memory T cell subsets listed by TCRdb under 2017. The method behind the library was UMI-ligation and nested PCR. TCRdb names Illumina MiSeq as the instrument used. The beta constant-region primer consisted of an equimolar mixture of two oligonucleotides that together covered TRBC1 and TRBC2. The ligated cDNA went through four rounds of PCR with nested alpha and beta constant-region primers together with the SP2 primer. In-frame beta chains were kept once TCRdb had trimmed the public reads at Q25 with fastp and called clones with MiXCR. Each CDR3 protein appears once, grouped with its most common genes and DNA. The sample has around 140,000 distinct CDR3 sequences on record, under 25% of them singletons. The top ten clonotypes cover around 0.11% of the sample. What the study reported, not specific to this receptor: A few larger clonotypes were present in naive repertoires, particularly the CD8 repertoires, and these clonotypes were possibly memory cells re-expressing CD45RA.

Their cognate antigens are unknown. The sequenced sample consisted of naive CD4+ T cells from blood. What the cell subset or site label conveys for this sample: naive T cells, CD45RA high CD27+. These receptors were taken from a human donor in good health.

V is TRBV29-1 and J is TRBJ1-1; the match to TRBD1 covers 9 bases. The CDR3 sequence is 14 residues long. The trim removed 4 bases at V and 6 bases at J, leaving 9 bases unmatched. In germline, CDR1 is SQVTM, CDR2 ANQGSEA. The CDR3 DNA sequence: TGCAGCGTTGCTCACGGGACAGGGTTTCCTGAAGCTTTCTTT. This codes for CSVAHGTGFPEAFF.

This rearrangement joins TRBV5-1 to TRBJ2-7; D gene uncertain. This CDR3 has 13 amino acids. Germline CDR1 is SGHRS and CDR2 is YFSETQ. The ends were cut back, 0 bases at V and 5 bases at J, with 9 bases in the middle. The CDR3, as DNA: TGCGCCAGCAGCTTGGATTTCTTGGACGAGCAGTACTTC. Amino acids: CASSLDFLDEQYF.

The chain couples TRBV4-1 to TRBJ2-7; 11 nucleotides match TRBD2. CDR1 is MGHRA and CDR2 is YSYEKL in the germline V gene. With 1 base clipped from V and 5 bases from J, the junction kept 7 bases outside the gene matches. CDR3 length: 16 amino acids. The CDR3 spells CASSQASLAGVHEQYF. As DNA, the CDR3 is TGCGCCAGCAGCCAAGCTTCACTAGCGGGAGTCCACGAGCAGTACTTC.

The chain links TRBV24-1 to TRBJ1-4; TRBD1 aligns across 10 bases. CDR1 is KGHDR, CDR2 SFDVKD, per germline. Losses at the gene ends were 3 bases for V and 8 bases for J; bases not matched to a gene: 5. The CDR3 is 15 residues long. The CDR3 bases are TGTGCCACCAGTGATCCCGGGACAGGGGAGGAAAAACTGTTTTTT. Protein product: CATSDPGTGEEKLFF.

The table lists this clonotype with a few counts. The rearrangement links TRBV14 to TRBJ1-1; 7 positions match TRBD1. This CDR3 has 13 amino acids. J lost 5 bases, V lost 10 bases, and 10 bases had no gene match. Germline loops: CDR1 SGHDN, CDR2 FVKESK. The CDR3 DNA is TGTGCCACCGTCCGACAGGGTAGAACTGAAGCTTTCTTT. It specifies CATVRQGRTEAFF. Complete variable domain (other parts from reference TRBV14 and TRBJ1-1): EAGVTQFPSHSVIEKGQTVTLRCDPISGHDNLYWYRRVMGKEIKFLLHFVKESKQDESGMPNNRFLAERTGGTYSTLKVQPAELEDSGVYFCATVRQGRTEAFFGQGTRLTVV.

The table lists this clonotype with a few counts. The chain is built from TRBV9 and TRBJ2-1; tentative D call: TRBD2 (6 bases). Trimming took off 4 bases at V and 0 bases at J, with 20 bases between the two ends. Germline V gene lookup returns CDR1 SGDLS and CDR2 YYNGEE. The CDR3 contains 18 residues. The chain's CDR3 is CASSPKSGGSSSYNEQFF. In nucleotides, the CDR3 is TGTGCCAGCAGCCCCAAATCCGGGGGATCCAGCTCCTACAATGAGCAGTTCTTC.

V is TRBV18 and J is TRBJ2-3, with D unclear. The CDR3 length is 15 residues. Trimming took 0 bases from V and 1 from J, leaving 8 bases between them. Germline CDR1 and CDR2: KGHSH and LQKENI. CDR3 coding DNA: TGTGCCAGCTCACCACCGACAAAGGGCACAGATACGCAGTATTTT. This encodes CASSPPTKGTDTQYF.

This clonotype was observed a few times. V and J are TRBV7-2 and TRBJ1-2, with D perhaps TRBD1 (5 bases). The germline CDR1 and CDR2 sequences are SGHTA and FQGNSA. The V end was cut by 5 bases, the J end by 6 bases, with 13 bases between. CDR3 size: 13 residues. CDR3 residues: CASSPYGAHGYTF. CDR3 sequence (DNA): TGTGCCAGCAGCCCATATGGGGCGCATGGCTACACCTTC.

The CDR3 region is CASSFSGSGLTDTQYF. DNA for the CDR3: TGCGCCAGCAGCTTTAGCGGGAGCGGGCTCACAGATACGCAGTATTTT. The J gene is TRBJ2-3, the V gene TRBV5-1, with 9 nucleotides matching TRBD2. Germline V CDR1 and CDR2: SGHRS, YFSETQ. The CDR3 covers 16 residues. The V gene end was trimmed by 2 bases and the J gene end by 2 bases; junction bases not matched to a gene: 6.

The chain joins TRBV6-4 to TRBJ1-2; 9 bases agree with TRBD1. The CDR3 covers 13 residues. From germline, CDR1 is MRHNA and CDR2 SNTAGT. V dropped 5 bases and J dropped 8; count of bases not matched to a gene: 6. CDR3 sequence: CASSRTGENGYTF. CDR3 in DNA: TGTGCCAGCAGTAGGACAGGGGAGAACGGCTACACCTTC.

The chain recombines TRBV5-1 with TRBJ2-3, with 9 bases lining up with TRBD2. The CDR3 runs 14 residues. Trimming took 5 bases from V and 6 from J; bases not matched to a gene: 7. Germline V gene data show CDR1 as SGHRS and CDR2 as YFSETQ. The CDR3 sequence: CASSGGRAADTQYF. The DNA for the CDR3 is TGCGCCAGCAGTGGCGGGAGGGCCGCCGATACGCAGTATTTT.

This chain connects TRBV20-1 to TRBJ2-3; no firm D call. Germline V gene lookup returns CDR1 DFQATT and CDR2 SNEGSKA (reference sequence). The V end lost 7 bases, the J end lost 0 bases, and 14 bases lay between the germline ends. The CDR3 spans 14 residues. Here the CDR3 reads CSVARTASTDTQYF. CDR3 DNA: TGCAGTGTTGCGAGGACGGCTAGCACAGATACGCAGTATTTT.

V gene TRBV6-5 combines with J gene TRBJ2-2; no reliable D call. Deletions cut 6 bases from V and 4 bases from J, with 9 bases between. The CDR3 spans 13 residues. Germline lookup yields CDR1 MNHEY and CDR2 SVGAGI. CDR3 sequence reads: CASRSRSTGELFF. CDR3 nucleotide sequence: TGTGCCAGCAGAAGCCGTAGCACCGGGGAGCTGTTTTTT.

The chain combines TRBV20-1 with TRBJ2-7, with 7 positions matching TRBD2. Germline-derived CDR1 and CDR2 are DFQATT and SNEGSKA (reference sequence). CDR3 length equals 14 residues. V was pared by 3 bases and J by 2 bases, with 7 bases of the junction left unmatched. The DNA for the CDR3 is TGCAGTGCTAGGGCCTGGACTAGGGCCTACGAGCAGTACTTC. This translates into CSARAWTRAYEQYF.

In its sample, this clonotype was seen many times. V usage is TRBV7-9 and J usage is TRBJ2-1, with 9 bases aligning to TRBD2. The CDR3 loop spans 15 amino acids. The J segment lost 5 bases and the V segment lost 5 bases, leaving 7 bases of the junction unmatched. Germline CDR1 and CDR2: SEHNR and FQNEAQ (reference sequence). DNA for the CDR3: TGTGCCAGCAGCCCTCTAGCGGGAACGAACAATGAGCAGTTCTTC. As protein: CASSPLAGTNNEQFF.

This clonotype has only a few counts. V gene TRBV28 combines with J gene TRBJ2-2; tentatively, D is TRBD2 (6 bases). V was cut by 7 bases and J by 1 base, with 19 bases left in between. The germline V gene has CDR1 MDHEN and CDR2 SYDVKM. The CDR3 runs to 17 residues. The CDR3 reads CASIPFRDSGNTGELFF. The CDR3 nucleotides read TGTGCCAGCATCCCCTTCCGGGATAGCGGGAACACCGGGGAGCTGTTTTTT.

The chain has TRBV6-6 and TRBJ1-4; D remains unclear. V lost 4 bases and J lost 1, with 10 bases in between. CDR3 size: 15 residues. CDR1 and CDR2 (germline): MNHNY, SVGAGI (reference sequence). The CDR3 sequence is CASSLDGLTNEKLFF. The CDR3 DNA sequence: TGTGCCAGCAGTTTGGACGGCCTAACTAATGAAAAACTGTTTTTT.

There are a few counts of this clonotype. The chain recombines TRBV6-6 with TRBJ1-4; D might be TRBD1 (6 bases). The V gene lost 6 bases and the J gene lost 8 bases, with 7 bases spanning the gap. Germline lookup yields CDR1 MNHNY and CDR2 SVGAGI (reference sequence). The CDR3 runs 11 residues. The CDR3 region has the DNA TGTGCCAGCAGCACAGGGGAAAAACTGTTTTTT. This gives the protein CASSTGEKLFF.

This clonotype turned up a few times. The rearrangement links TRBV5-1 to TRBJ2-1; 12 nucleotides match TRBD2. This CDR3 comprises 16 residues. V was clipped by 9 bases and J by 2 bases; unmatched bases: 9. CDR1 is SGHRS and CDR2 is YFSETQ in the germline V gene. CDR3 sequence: CATQTGLAGTYNEQFF. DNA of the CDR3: TGCGCCACCCAAACCGGACTAGCGGGAACCTACAATGAGCAGTTCTTC.

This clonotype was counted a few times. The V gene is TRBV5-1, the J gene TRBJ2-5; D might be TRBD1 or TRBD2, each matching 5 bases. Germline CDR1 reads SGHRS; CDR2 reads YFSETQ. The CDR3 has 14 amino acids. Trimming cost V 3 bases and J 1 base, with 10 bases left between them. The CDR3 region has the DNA TGCGCCAGCAGCTCGGGGACGGTCCAAGAGACCCAGTACTTC. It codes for CASSSGTVQETQYF.

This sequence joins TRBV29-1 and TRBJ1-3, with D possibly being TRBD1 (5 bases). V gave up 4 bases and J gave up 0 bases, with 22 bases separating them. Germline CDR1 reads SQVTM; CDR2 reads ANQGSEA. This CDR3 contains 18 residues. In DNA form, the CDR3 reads TGCAGCGTTGGGGGCCAAAAGGGGCGCAGTCACTCTGGAAACACCATATATTTT. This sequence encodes CSVGGQKGRSHSGNTIYF.

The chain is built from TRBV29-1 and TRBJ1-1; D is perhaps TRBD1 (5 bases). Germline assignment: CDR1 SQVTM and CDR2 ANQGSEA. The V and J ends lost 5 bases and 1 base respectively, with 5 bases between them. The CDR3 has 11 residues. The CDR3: CSVQGNTEAFF. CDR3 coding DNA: TGCAGCGTTCAGGGGAACACTGAAGCTTTCTTT.

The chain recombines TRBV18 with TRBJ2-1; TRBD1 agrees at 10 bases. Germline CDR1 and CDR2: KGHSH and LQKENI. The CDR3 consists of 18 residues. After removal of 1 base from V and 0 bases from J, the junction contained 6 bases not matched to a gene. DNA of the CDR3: TGTGCCAGCTCACCACGACTCCGGGACAGGGGCTCCTACAATGAGCAGTTCTTC. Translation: CASSPRLRDRGSYNEQFF.

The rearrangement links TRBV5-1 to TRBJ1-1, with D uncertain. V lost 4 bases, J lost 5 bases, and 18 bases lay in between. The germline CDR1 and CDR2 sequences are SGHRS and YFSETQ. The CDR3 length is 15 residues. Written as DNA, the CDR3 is TGCGCCAGCAGCCCGGACGGGCACCTCGGGACTGAAGCTTTCTTT. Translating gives CASSPDGHLGTEAFF. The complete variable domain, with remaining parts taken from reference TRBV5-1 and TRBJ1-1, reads KAGVTQTPRYLIKTRGQQVTLSCSPISGHRSVSWYQQTPGQGLQFLFEYFSETQRNKGNFPGRFSGRQFSNSRSEMNVSTLELGDSALYLCASSPDGHLGTEAFFGQGTRLTVV.